This T cell receptor beta chain was identified during a study of blood T cell repertoires in COVID-19. Whole-study context: Spain, Italy and the United States supplied samples that represented acute and convalescent COVID-19.

The CDR3 runs 15 residues. V trimming: 5 bases; J trimming: 0 bases; junction bases outside the gene matches: 4. Germline V lookup: CDR1 SEHNR, CDR2 FQNEAQ (reference sequence). The Seattle site enrolled patients during active infection and followed them longitudinally. This clone has only a few counts. TCRdb keeps only in-frame clones here, not all; method: immunoSEQ multiplex PCR. The sample holds 150,000 to 200,000 clones; under 85% are singletons and the top ten take about 8.3%. This clonotype was obtained from a woman aged 70-85 years with COVID-19, enrolled during active disease. V usage is TRBV7-9 and J usage is TRBJ1-5; 7 nucleotides match TRBD1. Input material: peripheral blood. CDR3 sequence (DNA): TGTGCCAGCAGCCCAGGGGACAGTAGCAATCAGCCCCAGCATTTT. Translation: CASSPGDSSNQPQHF.